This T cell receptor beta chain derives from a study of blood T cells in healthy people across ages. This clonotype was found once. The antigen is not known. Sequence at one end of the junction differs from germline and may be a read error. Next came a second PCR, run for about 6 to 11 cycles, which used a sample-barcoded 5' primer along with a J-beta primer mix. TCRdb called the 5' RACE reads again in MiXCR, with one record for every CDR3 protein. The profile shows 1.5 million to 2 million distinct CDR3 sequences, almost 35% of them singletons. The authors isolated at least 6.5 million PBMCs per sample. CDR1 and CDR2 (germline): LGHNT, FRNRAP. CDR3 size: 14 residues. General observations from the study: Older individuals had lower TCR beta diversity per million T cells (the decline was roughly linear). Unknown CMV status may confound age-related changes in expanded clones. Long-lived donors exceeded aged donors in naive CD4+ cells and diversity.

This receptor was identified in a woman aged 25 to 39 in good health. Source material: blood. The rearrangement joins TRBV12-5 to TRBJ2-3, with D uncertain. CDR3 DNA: TGTGCTAGTGGTTCCAACTTTGAAGCAGATACGCGGTATTTT. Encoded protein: CASGSNFEADTRYF.